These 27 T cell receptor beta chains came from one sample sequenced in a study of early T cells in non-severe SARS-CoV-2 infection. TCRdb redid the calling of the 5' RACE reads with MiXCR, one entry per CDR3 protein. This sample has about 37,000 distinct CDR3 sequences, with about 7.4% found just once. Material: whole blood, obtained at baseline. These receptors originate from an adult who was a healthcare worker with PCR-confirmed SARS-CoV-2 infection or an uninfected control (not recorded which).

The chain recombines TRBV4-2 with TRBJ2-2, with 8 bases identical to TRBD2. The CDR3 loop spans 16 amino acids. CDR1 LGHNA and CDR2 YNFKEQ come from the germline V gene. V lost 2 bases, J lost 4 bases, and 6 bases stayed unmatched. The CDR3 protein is CASSQQGLVGTGELFF. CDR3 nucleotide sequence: TGTGCCAGCAGCCAACAGGGACTAGTGGGCACCGGGGAGCTGTTTTTT.

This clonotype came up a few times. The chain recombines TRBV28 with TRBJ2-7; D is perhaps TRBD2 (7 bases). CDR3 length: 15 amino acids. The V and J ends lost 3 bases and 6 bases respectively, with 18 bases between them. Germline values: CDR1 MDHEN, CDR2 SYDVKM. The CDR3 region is CASSLSRGGNSEQYF. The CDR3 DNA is TGTGCCAGCAGTTTGTCTAGGGGGGGCAACTCCGAGCAGTACTTC.

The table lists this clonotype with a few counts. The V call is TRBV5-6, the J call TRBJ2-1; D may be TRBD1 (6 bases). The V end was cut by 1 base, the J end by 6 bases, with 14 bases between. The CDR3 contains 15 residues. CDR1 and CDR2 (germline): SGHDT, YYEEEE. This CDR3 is CASSLMSGGLNEQFF. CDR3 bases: TGTGCCAGCAGCTTGATGTCTGGGGGCCTCAATGAGCAGTTCTTC.

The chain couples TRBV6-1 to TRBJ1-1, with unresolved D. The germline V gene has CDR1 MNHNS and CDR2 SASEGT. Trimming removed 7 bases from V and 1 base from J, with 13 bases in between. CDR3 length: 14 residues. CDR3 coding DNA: TGTGCCAGCATCTCCGTAGGCGGGAACACTGAAGCTTTCTTT. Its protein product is CASISVGGNTEAFF.

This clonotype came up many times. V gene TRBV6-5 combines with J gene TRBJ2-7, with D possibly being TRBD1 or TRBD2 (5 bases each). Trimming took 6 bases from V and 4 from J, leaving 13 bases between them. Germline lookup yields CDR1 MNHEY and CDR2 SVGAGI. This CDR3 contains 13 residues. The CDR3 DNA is TGTGCCAGCAGAAGGGGACGGCGTTACGAGCAGTACTTC. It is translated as CASRRGRRYEQYF.

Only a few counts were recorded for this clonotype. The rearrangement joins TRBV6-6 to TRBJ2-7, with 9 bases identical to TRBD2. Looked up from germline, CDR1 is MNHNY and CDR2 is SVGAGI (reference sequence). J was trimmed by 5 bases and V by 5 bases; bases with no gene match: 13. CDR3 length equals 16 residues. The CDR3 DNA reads TGTGCCAGCAGTCCTCCTTCTTCAGCGGGGGGCAACGAGCAGTACTTC. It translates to CASSPPSSAGGNEQYF.

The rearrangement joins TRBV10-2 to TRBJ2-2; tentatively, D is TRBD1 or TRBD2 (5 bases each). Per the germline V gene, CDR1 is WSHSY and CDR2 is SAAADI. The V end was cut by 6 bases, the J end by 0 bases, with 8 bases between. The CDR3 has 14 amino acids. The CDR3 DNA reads TGCGCCAGCAGCAGGGAGACGAACACCGGGGAGCTGTTTTTT. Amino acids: CASSRETNTGELFF.

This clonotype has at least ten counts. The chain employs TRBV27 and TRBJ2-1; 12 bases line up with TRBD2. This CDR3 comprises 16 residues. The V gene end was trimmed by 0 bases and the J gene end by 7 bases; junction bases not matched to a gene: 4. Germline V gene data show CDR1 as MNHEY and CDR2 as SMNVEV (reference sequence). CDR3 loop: CASSLSSSGGANEQFF. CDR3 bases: TGTGCCAGCAGTTTATCCTCTAGCGGGGGGGCGAATGAGCAGTTCTTC.

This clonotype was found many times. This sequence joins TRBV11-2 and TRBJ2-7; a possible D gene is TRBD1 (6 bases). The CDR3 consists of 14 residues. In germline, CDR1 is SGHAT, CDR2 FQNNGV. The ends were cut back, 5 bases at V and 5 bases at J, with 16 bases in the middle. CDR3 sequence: CASSPRTVTNEQYF. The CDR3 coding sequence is TGTGCCAGCAGCCCCCGGACAGTTACGAACGAGCAGTACTTC.

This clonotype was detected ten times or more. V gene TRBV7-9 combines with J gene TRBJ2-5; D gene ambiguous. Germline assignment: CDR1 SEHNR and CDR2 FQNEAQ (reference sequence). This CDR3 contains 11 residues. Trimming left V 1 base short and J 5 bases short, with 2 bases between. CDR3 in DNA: TGTGCCAGCAGCTTAGTGGAGACCCAGTACTTC. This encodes CASSLVETQYF.

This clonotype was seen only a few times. The DNA of the CDR3 is TGCAGTGCCAGGACTAGCGGGGGTTTCTACGAGCAGTACTTC. It specifies CSARTSGGFYEQYF. The chain couples TRBV20-1 to TRBJ2-7; 13 bases are a match to TRBD2. V shed 6 bases, J shed 3 bases, and the junction held 5 bases outside the gene matches. The germline gives CDR1 DFQATT, CDR2 SNEGSKA (reference sequence). CDR3 size: 14 residues.

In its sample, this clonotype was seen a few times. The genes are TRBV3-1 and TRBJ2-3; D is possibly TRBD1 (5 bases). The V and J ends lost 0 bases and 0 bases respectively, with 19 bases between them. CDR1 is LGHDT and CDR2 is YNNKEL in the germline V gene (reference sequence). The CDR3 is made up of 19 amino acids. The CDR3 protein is CASSQDFGLRQGSTDTQYF. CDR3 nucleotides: TGTGCCAGCAGCCAAGATTTCGGTCTTCGGCAGGGTAGCACAGATACGCAGTATTTT.

CDR3 region: CASSARSGPPHNEQFF. In DNA, the CDR3 is TGTGCCAGCAGCGCAAGGTCGGGACCTCCCCACAATGAGCAGTTCTTC. This chain links TRBV7-8 with TRBJ2-1; D tentatively fits TRBD1 or TRBD2 (5 bases each). The V gene's germline CDR1 is SGHVS and CDR2 FQNEAQ. The V end lost 5 bases, the J end lost 5 bases, and 19 bases lay between the germline ends. CDR3 length: 16 residues.

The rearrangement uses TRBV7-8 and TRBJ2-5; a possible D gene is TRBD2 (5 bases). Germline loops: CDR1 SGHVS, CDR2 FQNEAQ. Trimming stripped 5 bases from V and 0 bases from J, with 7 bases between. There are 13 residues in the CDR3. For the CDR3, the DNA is TGTGCCAGCAGCCCGGGGTACCAAGAGACCCAGTACTTC. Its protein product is CASSPGYQETQYF.

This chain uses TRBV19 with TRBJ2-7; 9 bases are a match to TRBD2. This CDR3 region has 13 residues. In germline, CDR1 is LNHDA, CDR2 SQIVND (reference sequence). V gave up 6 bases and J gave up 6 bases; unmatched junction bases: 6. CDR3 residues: CASSQGLAGEQYF. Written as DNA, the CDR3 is TGTGCCAGTAGCCAGGGACTAGCAGGCGAGCAGTACTTC.

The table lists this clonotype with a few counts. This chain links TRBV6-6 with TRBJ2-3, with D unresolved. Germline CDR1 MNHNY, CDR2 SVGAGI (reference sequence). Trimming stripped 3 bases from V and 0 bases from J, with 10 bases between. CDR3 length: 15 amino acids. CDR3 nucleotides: TGTGCCAGCAGTTATTGGACCCCTAGCACAGATACGCAGTATTTT. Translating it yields CASSYWTPSTDTQYF.

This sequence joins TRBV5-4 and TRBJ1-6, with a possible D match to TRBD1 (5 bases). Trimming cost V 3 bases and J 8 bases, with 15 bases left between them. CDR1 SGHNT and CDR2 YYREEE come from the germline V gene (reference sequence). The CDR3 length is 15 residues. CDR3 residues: CASSSTQEPYSPLHF. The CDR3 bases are TGTGCCAGCAGCTCGACACAGGAACCATATTCACCCCTCCACTTT.

In DNA, the CDR3 is TGTGCCAGCTCATCCGAGATCTTGAGGGAGGATGAGCAGTTCTTC. This translates into CASSSEILREDEQFF. The chain is built from TRBV18 and TRBJ2-1; tentative D call: TRBD2 (6 bases). The V and J ends lost 5 bases and 8 bases respectively, with 19 bases between them. The CDR3 is made up of 15 amino acids. Per germline, CDR1 KGHSH and CDR2 LQKENI.

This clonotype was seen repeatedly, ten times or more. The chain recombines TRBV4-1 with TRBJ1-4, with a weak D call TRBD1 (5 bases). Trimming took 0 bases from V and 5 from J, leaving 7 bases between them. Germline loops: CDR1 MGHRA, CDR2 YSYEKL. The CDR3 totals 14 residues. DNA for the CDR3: TGCGCCAGCAGCCAAGATTGGGGGAATGAAAAACTGTTTTTT. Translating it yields CASSQDWGNEKLFF.

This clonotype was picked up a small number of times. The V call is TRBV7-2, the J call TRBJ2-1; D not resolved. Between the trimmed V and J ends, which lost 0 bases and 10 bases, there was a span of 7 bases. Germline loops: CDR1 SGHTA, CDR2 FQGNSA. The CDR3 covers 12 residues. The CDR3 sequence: CASSLATREQFF. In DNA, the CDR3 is TGTGCCAGCAGCTTAGCGACGCGGGAGCAGTTCTTC.

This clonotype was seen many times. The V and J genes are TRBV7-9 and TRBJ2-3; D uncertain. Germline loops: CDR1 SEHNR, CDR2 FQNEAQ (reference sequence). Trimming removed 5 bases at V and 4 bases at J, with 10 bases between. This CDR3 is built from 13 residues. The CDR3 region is CASSQKGPDTQYF. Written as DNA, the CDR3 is TGTGCCAGCAGCCAAAAGGGTCCAGATACGCAGTATTTT. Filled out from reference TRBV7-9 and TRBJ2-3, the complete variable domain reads DTGVSQNPRHKITKRGQNVTFRCDPISEHNRLYWYRQTLGQGPEFLTYFQNEAQLEKSRLLSDRFSAERPKGSFSTLEIQRTEQGDSAMYLCASSQKGPDTQYFGPGTRLTVL.

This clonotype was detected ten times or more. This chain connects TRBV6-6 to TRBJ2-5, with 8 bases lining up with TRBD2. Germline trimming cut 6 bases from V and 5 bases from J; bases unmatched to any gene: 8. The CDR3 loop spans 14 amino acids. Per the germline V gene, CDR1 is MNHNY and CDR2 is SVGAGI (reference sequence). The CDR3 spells CASSLPGGGETQYF. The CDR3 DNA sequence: TGTGCCAGCAGCCTTCCGGGCGGGGGGGAGACCCAGTACTTC.

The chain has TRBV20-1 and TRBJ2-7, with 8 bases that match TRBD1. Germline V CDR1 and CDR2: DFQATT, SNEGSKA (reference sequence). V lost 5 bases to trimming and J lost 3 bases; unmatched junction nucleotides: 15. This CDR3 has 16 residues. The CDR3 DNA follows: TGCAGTGCTCGGTGGAGACGACAGGGGAACGACTACGAGCAGTACTTC. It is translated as CSARWRRQGNDYEQYF.

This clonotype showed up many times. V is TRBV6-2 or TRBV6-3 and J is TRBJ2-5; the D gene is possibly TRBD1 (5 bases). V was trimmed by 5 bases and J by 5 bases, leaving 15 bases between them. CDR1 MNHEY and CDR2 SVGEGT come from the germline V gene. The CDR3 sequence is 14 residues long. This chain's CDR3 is CASSTGRASETQYF. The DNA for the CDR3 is TGTGCCAGCAGTACAGGACGGGCGAGCGAGACCCAGTACTTC.

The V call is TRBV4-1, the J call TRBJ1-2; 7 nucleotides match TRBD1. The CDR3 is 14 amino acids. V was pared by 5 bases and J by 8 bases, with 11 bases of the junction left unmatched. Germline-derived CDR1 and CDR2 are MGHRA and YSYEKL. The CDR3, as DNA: TGCGCCAGCAGCGGAGGAGACAGGGTACGGGGCTACACCTTC. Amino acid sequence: CASSGGDRVRGYTF.

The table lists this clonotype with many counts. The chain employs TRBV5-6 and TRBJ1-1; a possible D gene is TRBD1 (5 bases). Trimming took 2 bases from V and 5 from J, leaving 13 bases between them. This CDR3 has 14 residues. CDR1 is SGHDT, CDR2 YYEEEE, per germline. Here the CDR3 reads CASSFGLGETEAFF. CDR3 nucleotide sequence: TGTGCCAGCAGCTTCGGTTTAGGGGAAACTGAAGCTTTCTTT.

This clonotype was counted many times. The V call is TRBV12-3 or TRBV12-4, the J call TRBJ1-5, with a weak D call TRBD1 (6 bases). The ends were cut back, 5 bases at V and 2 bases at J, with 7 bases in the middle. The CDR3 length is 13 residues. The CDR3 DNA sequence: TGTGCCAGCAGTCACAGGGGCAATCAGCCCCAGCATTTT. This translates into CASSHRGNQPQHF.